This is a list of T cell receptor beta chains from one sample in a study of T-cell memory formation after mild COVID-19. TCRdb reanalysed the 5' RACE reads using MiXCR and keeps one entry per CDR3 protein. The sample includes a few hundred thousand distinct CDR3 sequences, 8% to 10% of them seen just once. Sequencing input: PBMCs or a T cell subset sorted from them (not recorded which). These receptors all stem from a man between 18 and 35 years old who had mild COVID-19 (a few samples of this study predate the infection). Cell type and time point are not known. CDR3s include the opening cysteine and the closing phenylalanine or tryptophan. Each record gives: clone size, D gene, V gene, J gene, CDR3 DNA, CDR3 protein. A D gene is named only where the DNA matches it firmly. Clone sizes are given selectively: once, few, many, or a class where the clone is expanded.

clone size: few; D gene: -; V gene: TRBV4-1; J gene: TRBJ2-5; CDR3 DNA: TGCGCCAGCAGCCCCTACTGGAAAGCCCAAGAGACCCAGTACTTC; CDR3 protein: CASSPYWKAQETQYF
clone size: many; D gene: -; V gene: TRBV4-1; J gene: TRBJ2-1; CDR3 DNA: TGCGCCAGCAGCCATGGTTCGTGGGAGCAGTTCTTC; CDR3 protein: CASSHGSWEQFF
clone size: many; D gene: TRBD1; V gene: TRBV5-1; J gene: TRBJ2-1; CDR3 DNA: TGCGCCAGCAGCGATTATGGACAGGTATACAATGAGCAGTTCTTC; CDR3 protein: CASSDYGQVYNEQFF
clone size: -; D gene: -; V gene: TRBV7-2; J gene: TRBJ1-2; CDR3 DNA: TGTGCCAGCAGCTCCGGGGGGGCCATAAGTAATGGCTACACCTTC; CDR3 protein: CASSSGGAISNGYTF
clone size: -; D gene: -; V gene: TRBV7-9; J gene: TRBJ2-1; CDR3 DNA: TGTGCCAGCAGCTTAAGGGAGGTTGAGCAGTTCTTC; CDR3 protein: CASSLREVEQFF
clone size: -; D gene: TRBD1; V gene: TRBV5-1; J gene: TRBJ2-5; CDR3 DNA: TGCGCCAGCAGCTACCGACAGGGTGGAGAGACCCAGTACTTC; CDR3 protein: CASSYRQGGETQYF
clone size: few; D gene: -; V gene: TRBV25-1; J gene: TRBJ1-3; CDR3 DNA: TGTGCCAGCAGTGACGCTCGCTCTGGAAACACCATATATTTT; CDR3 protein: CASSDARSGNTIYF
clone size: -; D gene: -; V gene: TRBV6-2/TRBV6-3; J gene: TRBJ2-2; CDR3 DNA: TGTGCCAGCAGACCGACTTACACCGGGGAGCTGTTTTTT; CDR3 protein: CASRPTYTGELFF
clone size: many; D gene: -; V gene: TRBV20-1; J gene: TRBJ2-2; CDR3 DNA: TGCAGTGCTAGGATTGGGCAGTTGAACACCGGGGAGCTGTTTTTT; CDR3 protein: CSARIGQLNTGELFF
clone size: few; D gene: -; V gene: TRBV25-1; J gene: TRBJ1-4; CDR3 DNA: TGTGCCAGCAGTGATGGGATCGAGGACAGAGGGGAAAAACTGTTTTTT; CDR3 protein: CASSDGIEDRGEKLFF